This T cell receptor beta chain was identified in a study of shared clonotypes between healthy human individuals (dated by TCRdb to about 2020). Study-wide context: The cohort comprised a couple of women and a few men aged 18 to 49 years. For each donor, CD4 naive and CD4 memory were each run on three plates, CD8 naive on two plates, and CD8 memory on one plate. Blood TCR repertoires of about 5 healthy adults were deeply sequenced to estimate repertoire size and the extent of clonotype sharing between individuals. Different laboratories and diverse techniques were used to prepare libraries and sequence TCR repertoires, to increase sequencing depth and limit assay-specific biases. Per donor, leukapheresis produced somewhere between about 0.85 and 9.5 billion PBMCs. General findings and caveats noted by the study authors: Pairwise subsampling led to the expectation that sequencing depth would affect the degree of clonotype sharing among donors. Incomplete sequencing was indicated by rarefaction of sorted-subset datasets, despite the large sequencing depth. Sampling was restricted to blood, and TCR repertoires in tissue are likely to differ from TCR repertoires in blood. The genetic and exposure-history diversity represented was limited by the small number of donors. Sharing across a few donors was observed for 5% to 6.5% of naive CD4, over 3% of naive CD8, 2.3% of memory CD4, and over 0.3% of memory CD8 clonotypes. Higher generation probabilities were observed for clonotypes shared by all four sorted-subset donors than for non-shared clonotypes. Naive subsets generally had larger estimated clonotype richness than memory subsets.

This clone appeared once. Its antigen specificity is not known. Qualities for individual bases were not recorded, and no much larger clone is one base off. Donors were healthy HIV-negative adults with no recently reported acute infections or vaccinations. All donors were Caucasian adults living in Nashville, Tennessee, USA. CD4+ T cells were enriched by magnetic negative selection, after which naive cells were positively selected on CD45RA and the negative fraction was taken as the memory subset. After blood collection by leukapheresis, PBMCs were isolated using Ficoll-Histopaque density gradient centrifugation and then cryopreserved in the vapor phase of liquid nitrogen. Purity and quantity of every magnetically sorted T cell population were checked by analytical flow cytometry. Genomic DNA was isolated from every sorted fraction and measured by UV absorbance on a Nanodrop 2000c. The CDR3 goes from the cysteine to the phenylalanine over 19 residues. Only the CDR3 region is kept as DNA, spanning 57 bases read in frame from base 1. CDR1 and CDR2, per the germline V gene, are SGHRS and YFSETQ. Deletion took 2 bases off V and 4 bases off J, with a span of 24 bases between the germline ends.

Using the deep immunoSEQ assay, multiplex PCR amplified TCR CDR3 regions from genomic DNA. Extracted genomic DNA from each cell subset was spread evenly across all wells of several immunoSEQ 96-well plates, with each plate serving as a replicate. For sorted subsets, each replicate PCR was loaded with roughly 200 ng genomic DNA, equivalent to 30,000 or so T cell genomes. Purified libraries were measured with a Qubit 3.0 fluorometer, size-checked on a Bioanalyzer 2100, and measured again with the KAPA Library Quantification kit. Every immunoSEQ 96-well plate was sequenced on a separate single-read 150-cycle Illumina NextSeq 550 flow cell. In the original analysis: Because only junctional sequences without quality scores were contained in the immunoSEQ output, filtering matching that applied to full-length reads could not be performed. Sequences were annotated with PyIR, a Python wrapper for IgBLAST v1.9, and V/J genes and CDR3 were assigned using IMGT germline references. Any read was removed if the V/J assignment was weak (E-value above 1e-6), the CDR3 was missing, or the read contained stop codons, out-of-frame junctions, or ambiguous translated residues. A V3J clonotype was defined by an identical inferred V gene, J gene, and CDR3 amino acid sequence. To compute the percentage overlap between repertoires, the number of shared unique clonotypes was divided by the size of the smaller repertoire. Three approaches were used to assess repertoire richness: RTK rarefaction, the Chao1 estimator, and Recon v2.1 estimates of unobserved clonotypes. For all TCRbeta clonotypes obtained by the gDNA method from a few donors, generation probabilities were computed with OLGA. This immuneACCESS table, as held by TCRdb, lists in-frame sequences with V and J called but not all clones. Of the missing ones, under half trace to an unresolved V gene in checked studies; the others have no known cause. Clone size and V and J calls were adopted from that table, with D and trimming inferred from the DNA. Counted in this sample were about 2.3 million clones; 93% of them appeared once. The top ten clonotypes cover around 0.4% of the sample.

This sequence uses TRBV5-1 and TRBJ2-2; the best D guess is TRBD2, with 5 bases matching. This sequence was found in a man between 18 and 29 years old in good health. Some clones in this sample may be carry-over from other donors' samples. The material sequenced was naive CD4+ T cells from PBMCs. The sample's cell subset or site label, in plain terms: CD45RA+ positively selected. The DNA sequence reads TGCGCCAGCAGCTTTTTAGGCCCAAGGTTCGGGGAGCGCACCGGGGAGCTGTTTTTT. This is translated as CASSFLGPRFGERTGELFF.